The source of this T cell receptor (beta chain) is a study of blood T cell repertoires in COVID-19. Study-wide context: Both acute and convalescent COVID-19 samples were obtained from the United States, Italy and Spain. Nucleic acid was either cDNA or gDNA, and it came from T cells, B-cell-depleted T cells, or PBMCs.

In the original analysis: By means of reference gene primer amplification, nucleated cell counts were estimated. TCRdb's copy holds only in-frame clones and misses some; the assay was immunoSEQ multiplex PCR. V and J calls plus clone size are reproduced from that table; the DNA served to infer D and trimming. The sample has tens of thousands of clones, 75% to 90% seen once; the top ten hold more than 9.5%. Material: peripheral blood. This sequence originates from a man aged 80 or over with acute or convalescent COVID-19.

The CDR3 sequence: CASSLGQGANNSPLHF. In DNA, the CDR3 is TGTGCCAGCAGCTTAGGACAGGGGGCTAATAATTCACCCCTCCACTTT. The rearrangement uses TRBV13 and TRBJ1-6; 9 bases are shared with TRBD1. In germline, CDR1 is PRHDT, CDR2 FYEKMQ (reference sequence). J gave up 5 bases and V 0 bases, and 2 bases lay outside the gene matches. The CDR3 loop spans 16 amino acids.